The rows below give T cell receptor beta chains drawn from one sample of a study of blood T cells in healthy people across ages. TCRdb reanalysed the 5' RACE reads using MiXCR and keeps one entry per CDR3 protein. The repertoire holds 600,000 to 1,000,000 distinct CDR3 sequences, with approximately 25% as singletons. These same data were also listed under a study on T cells of mothers and their children.

Material: blood. The receptors stem from a boy between 10 and 17 years old in good health. Each CDR3 is given with its conserved first and last residue. Fields, in order: CDR3 protein, CDR3 DNA, J gene, V gene, D gene, clone size. The D gene is left open where the match is weak. Clone size is stated in some rows and not others, as once, few, many or a class when expanded.

cdr3_aa: CASSPKPDSLPNTEAFF
cdr3_nt: TGTGCCAGCAGCCCGAAACCGGACAGCTTACCGAACACTGAAGCTTTCTTT
j_call: TRBJ1-1
v_call: TRBV14
d_call: .
clone_size: .

cdr3_aa: CASRTPGTGNTGELFF
cdr3_nt: TGTGCCAGCAGAACCCCCGGGACAGGGAACACCGGGGAGCTGTTTTTT
j_call: TRBJ2-2
v_call: TRBV27
d_call: TRBD1
clone_size: few

cdr3_aa: CASTLGWGPRVEAFF
cdr3_nt: TGTGCCAGCACCCTAGGGTGGGGCCCAAGGGTTGAAGCTTTCTTT
j_call: TRBJ1-1
v_call: TRBV7-9
d_call: .
clone_size: few

cdr3_aa: CASSQEARSENEQYF
cdr3_nt: TGCGCCAGCAGCCAAGAGGCCCGTTCGGAAAACGAGCAGTACTTC
j_call: TRBJ2-7
v_call: TRBV4-3
d_call: .
clone_size: .

cdr3_aa: CSVETGGSYNEQFF
cdr3_nt: TGCAGCGTTGAGACAGGGGGCTCCTACAATGAGCAGTTCTTC
j_call: TRBJ2-1
v_call: TRBV29-1
d_call: TRBD1
clone_size: .

cdr3_aa: CSVVLSAPGESYEQYF
cdr3_nt: TGCAGCGTTGTTCTTAGCGCCCCCGGGGAAAGCTACGAGCAGTACTTC
j_call: TRBJ2-7
v_call: TRBV29-1
d_call: .
clone_size: few

cdr3_aa: CASSIGTGPPEQYF
cdr3_nt: TGTGCCAGCAGTATAGGGACAGGGCCCCCCGAGCAGTACTTC
j_call: TRBJ2-7
v_call: TRBV28
d_call: TRBD1
clone_size: .

cdr3_aa: CSASYRTSLSSGELFF
cdr3_nt: TGCAGTGCTAGTTACAGGACGAGTCTAAGCTCCGGGGAGCTGTTTTTT
j_call: TRBJ2-2
v_call: TRBV20-1
d_call: .
clone_size: .

cdr3_aa: CASSTWSSLLGETQYF
cdr3_nt: TGTGCCAGCAGTACGTGGTCGAGCCTCCTGGGGGAGACCCAGTACTTC
j_call: TRBJ2-5
v_call: TRBV6-2/TRBV6-3
d_call: .
clone_size: few

cdr3_aa: CASSSLDRGGSGANVLTF
cdr3_nt: TGTGCCAGCAGCTCCTTGGACAGGGGGGGATCTGGGGCCAACGTCCTGACTTTC
j_call: TRBJ2-6
v_call: TRBV7-9
d_call: TRBD1
clone_size: few

cdr3_aa: CASRGEEVAFSGNTIYF
cdr3_nt: TGCGCCAGCAGAGGCGAGGAGGTAGCGTTCTCTGGAAACACCATATATTTT
j_call: TRBJ1-3
v_call: TRBV5-1
d_call: .
clone_size: few

cdr3_aa: CASSYGWKSEQYF
cdr3_nt: TGTGCCAGCAGTTACGGCTGGAAGAGCGAGCAGTACTTC
j_call: TRBJ2-7
v_call: TRBV6-5
d_call: .
clone_size: .

cdr3_aa: CASSFRSQGETQYF
cdr3_nt: TGTGCCAGCAGTTTTCGATCTCAGGGAGAGACCCAGTACTTC
j_call: TRBJ2-5
v_call: TRBV12-3/TRBV12-4
d_call: .
clone_size: .

cdr3_aa: CASSRSGVVTGELFF
cdr3_nt: TGTGCCAGCAGCCGATCAGGAGTGGTCACCGGGGAGCTGTTTTTT
j_call: TRBJ2-2
v_call: TRBV12-3/TRBV12-4
d_call: .
clone_size: few

cdr3_aa: CSVAYYNEQFF
cdr3_nt: TGCAGCGTTGCCTATTACAATGAGCAGTTCTTC
j_call: TRBJ2-1
v_call: TRBV29-1
d_call: .
clone_size: .

cdr3_aa: CASSLTGLLRVAGELFF
cdr3_nt: TGTGCCAGCAGTTTGACAGGGCTACTAAGGGTTGCCGGGGAGCTGTTTTTT
j_call: TRBJ2-2
v_call: TRBV28
d_call: TRBD1
clone_size: few

cdr3_aa: CASSYSPAGGFEQFF
cdr3_nt: TGTGCCAGCAGTTACTCACCCGCAGGGGGCTTTGAGCAGTTCTTC
j_call: TRBJ2-1
v_call: TRBV6-2/TRBV6-3
d_call: TRBD1
clone_size: .

cdr3_aa: CASNRGSSYNEQFF
cdr3_nt: TGTGCCAGCAATCGGGGCTCCTCCTACAATGAGCAGTTCTTC
j_call: TRBJ2-1
v_call: TRBV6-2/TRBV6-3
d_call: .
clone_size: few

cdr3_aa: CASSLWGTGLNYEQYF
cdr3_nt: TGTGCCAGCAGTTTATGGGGGACAGGATTGAACTACGAGCAGTACTTC
j_call: TRBJ2-7
v_call: TRBV28
d_call: TRBD1
clone_size: .

cdr3_aa: CASSLVGVSGDFQETQYF
cdr3_nt: TGTGCCAGCAGCTTGGTAGGGGTTTCCGGGGATTTTCAAGAGACCCAGTACTTC
j_call: TRBJ2-5
v_call: TRBV5-6
d_call: .
clone_size: .

cdr3_aa: CSVEDVSGRGPYNEQFF
cdr3_nt: TGCAGCGTTGAAGACGTCTCCGGGAGGGGCCCCTACAATGAGCAGTTCTTC
j_call: TRBJ2-1
v_call: TRBV29-1
d_call: TRBD2
clone_size: few